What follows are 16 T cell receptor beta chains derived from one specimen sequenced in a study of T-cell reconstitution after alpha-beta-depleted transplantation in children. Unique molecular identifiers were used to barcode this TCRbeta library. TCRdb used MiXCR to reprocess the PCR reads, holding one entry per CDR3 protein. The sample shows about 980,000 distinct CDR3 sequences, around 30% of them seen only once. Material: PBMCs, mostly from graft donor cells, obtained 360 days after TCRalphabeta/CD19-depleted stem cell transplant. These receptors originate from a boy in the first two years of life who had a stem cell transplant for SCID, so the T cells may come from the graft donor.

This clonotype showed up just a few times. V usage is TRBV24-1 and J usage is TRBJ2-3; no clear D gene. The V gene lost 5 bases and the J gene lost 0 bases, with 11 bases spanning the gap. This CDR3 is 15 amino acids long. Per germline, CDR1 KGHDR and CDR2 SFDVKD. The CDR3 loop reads CATSVSAASTDTQYF. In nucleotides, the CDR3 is TGTGCCACCAGTGTTTCGGCAGCCAGCACAGATACGCAGTATTTT.

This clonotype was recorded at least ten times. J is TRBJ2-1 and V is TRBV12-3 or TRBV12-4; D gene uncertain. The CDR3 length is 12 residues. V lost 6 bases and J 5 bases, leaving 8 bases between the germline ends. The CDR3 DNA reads TGTGCCAGCAGATATCTCGACAATGAGCAGTTCTTC. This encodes CASRYLDNEQFF.

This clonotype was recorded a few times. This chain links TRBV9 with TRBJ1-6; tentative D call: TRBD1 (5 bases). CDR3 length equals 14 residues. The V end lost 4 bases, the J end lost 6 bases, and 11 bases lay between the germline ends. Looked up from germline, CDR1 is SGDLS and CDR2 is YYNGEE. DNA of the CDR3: TGTGCCAGCAGCCCGGGACTGTTTAATTCACCCCTCCACTTT. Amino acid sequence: CASSPGLFNSPLHF. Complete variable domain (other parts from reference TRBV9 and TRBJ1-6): DSGVTQTPKHLITATGQRVTLRCSPRSGDLSVYWYQQSLDQGLQFLIQYYNGEERAKGNILERFSAQQFPDLHSELNLSSLELGDSALYFCASSPGLFNSPLHFGNGTRLTVT.

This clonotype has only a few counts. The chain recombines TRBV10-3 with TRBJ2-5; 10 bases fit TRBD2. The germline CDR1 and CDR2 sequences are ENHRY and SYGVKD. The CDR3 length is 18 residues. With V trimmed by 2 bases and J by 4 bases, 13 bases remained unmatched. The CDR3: CAISERPSGGALRETQYF. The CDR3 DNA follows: TGTGCCATCAGTGAGCGTCCTAGCGGGGGTGCATTGCGAGAGACCCAGTACTTC.

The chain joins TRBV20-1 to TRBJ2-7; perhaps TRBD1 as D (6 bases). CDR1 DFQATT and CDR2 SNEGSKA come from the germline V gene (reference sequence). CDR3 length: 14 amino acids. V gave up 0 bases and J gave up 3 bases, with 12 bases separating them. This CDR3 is CSARDGQTFYEQYF. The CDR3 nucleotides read TGCAGTGCTAGAGATGGACAGACTTTCTACGAGCAGTACTTC.

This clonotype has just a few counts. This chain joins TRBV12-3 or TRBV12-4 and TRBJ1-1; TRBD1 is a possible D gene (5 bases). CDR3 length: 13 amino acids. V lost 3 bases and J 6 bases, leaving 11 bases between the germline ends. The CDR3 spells CASSFGGGAEAFF. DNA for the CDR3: TGTGCCAGCAGTTTTGGGGGAGGAGCTGAAGCTTTCTTT.

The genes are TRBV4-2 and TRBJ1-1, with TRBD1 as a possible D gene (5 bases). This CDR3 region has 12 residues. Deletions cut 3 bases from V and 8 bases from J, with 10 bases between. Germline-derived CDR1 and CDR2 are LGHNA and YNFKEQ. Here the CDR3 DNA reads TGTGCCAGCAGCCAGACCGACAGAGAAGCTTTCTTT. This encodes CASSQTDREAFF.

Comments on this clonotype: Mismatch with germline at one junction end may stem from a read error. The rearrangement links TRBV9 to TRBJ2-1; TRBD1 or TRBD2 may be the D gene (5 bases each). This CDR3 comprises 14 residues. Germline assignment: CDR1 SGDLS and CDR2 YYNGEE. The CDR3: CASSGRGSYKEQFF. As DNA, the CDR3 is TGTGCCAGCAGCGGACGGGGCTCCTACAAAGAGCAGTTCTTC. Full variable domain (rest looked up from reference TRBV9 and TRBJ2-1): DSGVTQTPKHLITATGQRVTLRCSPRSGDLSVYWYQQSLDQGLQFLIQYYNGEERAKGNILERFSAQQFPDLHSELNLSSLELGDSALYFCASSGRGSYKEQFFGPGTRLTVL.

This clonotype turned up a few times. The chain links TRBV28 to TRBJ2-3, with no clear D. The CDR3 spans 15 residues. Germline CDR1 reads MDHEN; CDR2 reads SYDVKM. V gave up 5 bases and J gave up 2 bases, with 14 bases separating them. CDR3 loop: CASSTDFPHTDTQYF. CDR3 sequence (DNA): TGTGCCAGCAGTACCGACTTTCCCCACACAGATACGCAGTATTTT.

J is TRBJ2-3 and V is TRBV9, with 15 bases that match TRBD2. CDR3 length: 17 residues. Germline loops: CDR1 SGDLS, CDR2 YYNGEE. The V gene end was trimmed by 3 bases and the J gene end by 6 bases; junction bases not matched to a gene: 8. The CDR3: CASSAGTSGGFGDTQYF. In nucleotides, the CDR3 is TGTGCCAGCAGCGCCGGGACTAGCGGGGGGTTCGGTGATACGCAGTATTTT.

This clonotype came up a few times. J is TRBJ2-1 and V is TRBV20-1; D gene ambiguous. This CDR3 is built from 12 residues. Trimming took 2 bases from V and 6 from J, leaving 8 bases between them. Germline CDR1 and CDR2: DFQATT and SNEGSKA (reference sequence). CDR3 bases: TGCAGTGCTAGACTAGAACCCAATGAGCAGTTCTTC. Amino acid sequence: CSARLEPNEQFF.

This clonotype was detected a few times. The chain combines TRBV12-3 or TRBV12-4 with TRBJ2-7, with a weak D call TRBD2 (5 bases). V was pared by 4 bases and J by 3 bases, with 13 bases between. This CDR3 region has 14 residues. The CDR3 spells CASSSAVINYEQYF. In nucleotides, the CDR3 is TGTGCCAGCAGTTCAGCGGTCATCAACTACGAGCAGTACTTC.

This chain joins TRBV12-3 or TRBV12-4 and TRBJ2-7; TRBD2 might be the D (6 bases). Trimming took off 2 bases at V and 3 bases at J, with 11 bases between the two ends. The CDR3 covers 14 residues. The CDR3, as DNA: TGTGCCAGCAGTTTATGGGGGGAAGGCTACGAGCAGTACTTC. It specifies CASSLWGEGYEQYF.

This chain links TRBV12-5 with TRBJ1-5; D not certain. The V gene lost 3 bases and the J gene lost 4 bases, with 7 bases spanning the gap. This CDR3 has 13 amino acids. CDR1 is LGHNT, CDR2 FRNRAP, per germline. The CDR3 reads CASGLGKNQPQHF. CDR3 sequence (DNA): TGTGCTAGTGGTTTAGGCAAAAATCAGCCCCAGCATTTT.

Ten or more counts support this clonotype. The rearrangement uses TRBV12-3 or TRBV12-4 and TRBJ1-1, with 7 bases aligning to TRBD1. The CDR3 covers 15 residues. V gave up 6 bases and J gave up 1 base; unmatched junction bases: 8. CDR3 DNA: TGTGCCAGCAGCCAACCCGGACAGGCGAACACTGAAGCTTTCTTT. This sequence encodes CASSQPGQANTEAFF.

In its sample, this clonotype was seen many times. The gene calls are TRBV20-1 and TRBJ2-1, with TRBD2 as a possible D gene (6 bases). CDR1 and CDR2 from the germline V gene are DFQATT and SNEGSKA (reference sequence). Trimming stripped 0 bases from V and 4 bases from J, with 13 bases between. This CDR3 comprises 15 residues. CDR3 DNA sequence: TGCAGTGCTAGAGAAACGACCCGGGGGTACAATGAGCAGTTCTTC. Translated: CSARETTRGYNEQFF.